Included here is one T cell receptor (beta chain) sequence, with context. Antigen unknown. The library was prepared for alpha chains; this beta chain is a stray read, so its frequency means little. Each CDR3 protein is one row after TCRdb ran MiXCR on the 5' RACE reads. The sample holds approximately 6,800 distinct CDR3 sequences, 13% to 15% seen once. This CDR3 contains 12 residues. V gave up 8 bases and J gave up 10 bases; unmatched junction bases: 8. Germline CDR1 reads LGHDT; CDR2 reads YNNKEL (reference sequence). The data stem from a study of spatial heterogeneity in lung cancer. The wider study: More beta-chain than alpha-chain sequences were consistently detected.

Study results and caveats: For tumor T cells, estimated coverage reached only around 7% (alpha) and roughly 12% (beta). In tumors, expanded intratumoral alpha and beta TCR counts tracked mutation counts.

Documented time point: sample taken at primary tumor resection. Samples were donated by 72 untreated early-stage non-small cell lung cancer patients. The source was lung tumor tissue, collected at surgery. The chain recombines TRBV3-1 with TRBJ2-1, with TRBD1 identical over 7 bases. The source is a male donor with early-stage non-small cell lung cancer. CDR3 coding DNA: TGTGCCAGCGGGAACAGGGGATGGGAGCAGTTCTTC. It specifies CASGNRGWEQFF.